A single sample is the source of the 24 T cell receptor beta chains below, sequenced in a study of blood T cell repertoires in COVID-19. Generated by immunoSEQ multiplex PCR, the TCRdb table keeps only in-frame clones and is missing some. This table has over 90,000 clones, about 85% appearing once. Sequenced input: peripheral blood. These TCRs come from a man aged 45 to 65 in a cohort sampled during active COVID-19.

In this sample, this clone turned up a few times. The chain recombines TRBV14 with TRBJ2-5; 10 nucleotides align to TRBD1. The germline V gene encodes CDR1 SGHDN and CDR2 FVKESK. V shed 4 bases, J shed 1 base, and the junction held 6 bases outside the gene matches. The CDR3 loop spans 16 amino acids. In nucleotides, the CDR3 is TGTGCCAGCAGCCCGGGGGACAGGGGTTTCCAAGAGACCCAGTACTTC. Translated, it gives CASSPGDRGFQETQYF.

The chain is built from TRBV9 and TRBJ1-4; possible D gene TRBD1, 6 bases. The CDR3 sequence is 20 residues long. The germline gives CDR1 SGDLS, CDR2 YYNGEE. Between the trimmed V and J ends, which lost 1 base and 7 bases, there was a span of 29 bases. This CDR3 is CASSVRWGQGNGRGGEKLFF. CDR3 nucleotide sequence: TGTGCCAGCAGCGTACGGTGGGGGCAGGGGAACGGTCGAGGTGGTGAAAAACTGTTTTTT.

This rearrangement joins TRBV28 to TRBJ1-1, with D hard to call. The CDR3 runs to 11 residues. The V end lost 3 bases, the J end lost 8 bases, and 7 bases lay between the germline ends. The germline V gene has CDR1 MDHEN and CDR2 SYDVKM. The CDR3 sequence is CASSFLQEAFF. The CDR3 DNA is TGTGCCAGCAGTTTTCTACAGGAAGCTTTCTTT.

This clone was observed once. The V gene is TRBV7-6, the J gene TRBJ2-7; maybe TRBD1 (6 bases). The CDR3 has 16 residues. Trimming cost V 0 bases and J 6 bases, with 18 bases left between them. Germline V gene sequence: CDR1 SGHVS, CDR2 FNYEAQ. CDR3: CASSLAEGTPTREQYF. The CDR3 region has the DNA TGTGCCAGCAGCTTAGCCGAGGGGACACCGACTCGCGAGCAGTACTTC.

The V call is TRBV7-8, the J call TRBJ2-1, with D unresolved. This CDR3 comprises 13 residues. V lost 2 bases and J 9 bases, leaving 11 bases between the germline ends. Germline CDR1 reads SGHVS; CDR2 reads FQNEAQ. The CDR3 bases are TGTGCCAGCAGCTTACGCCAGTCTGCTGAGCAGTTCTTC. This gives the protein CASSLRQSAEQFF. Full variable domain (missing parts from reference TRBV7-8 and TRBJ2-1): GAGVSQSPRYKVAKRGQDVALRCDPISGHVSLFWYQQALGQGPEFLTYFQNEAQLDKSGLPSDRFFAERPEGSVSTLKIQRTQQEDSAVYLCASSLRQSAEQFFGPGTRLTVL.

The CDR3 loop is CASSLSSYNEQFF. In nucleotides, the CDR3 is TGCGCCAGCAGTCTGAGCTCCTACAATGAGCAGTTCTTC. V and J are TRBV5-1 and TRBJ2-1, with D unresolved. V was shortened by 5 bases and J by 0 bases, with 6 bases between the two germline ends. The CDR3 runs 13 residues. Per germline, CDR1 SGHRS and CDR2 YFSETQ.

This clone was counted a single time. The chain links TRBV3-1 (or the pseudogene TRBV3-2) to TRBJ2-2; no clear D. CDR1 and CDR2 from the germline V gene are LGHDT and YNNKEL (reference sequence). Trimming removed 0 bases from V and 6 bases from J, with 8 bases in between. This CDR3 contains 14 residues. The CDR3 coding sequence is TGTGCCAGCAGCCAAGACGGGTATCCCGGGGAGCTGTTTTTT. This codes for CASSQDGYPGELFF.

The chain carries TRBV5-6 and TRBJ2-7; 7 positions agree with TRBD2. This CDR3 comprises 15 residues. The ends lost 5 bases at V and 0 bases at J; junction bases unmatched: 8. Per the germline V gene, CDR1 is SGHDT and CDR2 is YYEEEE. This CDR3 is CASSNGGTFSYEQYV. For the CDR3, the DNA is TGTGCCAGCAGTAACGGGGGGACCTTCTCCTACGAGCAGTACGTC.

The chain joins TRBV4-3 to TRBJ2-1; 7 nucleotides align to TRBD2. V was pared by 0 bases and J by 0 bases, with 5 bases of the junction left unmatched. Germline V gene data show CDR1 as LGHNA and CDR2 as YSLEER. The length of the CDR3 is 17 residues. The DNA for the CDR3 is TGCGCCAGCAGCCAAGATTTGACGGGGGGCTCCTACAATGAGCAGTTCTTC. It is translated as CASSQDLTGGSYNEQFF.

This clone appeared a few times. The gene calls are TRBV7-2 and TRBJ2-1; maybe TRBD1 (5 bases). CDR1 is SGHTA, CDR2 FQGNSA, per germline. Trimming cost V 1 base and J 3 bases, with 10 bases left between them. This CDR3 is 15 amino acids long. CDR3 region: CASSLVQDNYNEQFF. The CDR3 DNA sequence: TGTGCCAGCAGCTTAGTCCAGGACAACTACAATGAGCAGTTCTTC.

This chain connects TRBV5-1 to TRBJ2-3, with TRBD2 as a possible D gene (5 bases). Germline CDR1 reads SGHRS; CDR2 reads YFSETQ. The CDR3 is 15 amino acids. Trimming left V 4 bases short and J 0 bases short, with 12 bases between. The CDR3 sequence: CASSPGLDSTDTQYF. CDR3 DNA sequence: TGCGCCAGCAGCCCAGGACTGGATAGCACAGATACGCAGTATTTT.

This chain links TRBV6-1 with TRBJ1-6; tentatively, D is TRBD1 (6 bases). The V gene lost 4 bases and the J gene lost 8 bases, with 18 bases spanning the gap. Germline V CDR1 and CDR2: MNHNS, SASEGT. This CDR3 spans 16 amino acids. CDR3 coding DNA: TGTGCCAGCAGTGCCCTCTCTGGACAGTCGTATTCACCCCTCCACTTT. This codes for CASSALSGQSYSPLHF.

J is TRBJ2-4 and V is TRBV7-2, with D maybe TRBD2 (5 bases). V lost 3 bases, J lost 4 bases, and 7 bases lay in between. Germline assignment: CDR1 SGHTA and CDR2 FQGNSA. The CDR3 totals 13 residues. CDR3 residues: CASSFSGKNIQYF. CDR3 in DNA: TGTGCCAGCAGCTTTTCGGGAAAAAACATTCAGTACTTC.

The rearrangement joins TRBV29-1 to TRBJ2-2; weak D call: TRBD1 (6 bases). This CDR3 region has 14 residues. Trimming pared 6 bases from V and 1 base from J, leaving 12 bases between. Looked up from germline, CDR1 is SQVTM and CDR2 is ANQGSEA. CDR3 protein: CSVGLGQNTGELFF. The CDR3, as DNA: TGCAGCGTCGGCCTGGGACAGAACACCGGGGAGCTGTTTTTT.

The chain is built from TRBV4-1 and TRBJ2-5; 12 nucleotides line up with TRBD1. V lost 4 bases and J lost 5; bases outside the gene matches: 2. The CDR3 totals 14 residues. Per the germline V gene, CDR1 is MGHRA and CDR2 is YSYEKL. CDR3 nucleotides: TGCGCCAGCAGCCGGGACAGGGGGCGTGAGACCCAGTACTTC. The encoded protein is CASSRDRGRETQYF.

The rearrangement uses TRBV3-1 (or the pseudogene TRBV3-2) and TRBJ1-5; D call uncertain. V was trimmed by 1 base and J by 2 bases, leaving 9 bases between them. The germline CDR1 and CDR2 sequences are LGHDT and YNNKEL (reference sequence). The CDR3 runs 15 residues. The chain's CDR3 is CASSQGTGGNQPQHF. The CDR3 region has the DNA TGTGCCAGCAGCCAAGGAACCGGGGGCAATCAGCCCCAGCATTTT.

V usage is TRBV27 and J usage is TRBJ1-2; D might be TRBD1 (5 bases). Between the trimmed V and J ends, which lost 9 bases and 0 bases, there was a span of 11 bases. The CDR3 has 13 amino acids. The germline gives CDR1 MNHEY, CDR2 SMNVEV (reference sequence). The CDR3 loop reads CASRAGTNYGYTF. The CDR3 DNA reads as TGTGCCAGTAGGGCAGGGACTAACTATGGCTACACCTTC.

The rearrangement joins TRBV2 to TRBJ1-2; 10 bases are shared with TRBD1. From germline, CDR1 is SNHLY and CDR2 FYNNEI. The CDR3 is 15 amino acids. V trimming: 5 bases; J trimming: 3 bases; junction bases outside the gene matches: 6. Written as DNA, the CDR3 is TGTGCCAGCAGTTTCGACAGGGGGCAGGACTATGGCTACACCTTC. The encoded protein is CASSFDRGQDYGYTF.

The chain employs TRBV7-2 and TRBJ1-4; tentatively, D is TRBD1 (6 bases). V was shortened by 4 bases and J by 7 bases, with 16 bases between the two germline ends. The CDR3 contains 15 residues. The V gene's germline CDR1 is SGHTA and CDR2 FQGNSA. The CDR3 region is CASSSSGHRSEKLFF. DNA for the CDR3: TGTGCCAGCAGCTCGTCGGGACACCGGAGTGAAAAACTGTTTTTT.

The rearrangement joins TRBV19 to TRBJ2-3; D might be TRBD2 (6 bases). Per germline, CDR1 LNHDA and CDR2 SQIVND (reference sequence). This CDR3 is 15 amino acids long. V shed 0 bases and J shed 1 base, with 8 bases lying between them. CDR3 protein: CASSIDGGGTDTQYF. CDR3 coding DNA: TGTGCCAGTAGTATAGACGGCGGGGGCACAGATACGCAGTATTTT.

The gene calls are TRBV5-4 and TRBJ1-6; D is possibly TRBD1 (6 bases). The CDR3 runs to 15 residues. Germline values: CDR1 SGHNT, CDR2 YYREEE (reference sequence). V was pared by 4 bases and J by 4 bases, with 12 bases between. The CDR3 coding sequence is TGTGCCAGCAGCGCAGGGGCGGAATATAATTCACCCCTCCACTTT. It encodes CASSAGAEYNSPLHF.

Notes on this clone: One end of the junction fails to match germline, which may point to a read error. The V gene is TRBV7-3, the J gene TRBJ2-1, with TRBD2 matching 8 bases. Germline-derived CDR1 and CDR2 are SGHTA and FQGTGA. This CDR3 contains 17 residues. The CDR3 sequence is CPCRPRGRGDSYNEQFF. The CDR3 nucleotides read TGCCCCTGCCGCCCCCGGGGGCGGGGGGACTCCTACAATGAGCAGTTCTTC.

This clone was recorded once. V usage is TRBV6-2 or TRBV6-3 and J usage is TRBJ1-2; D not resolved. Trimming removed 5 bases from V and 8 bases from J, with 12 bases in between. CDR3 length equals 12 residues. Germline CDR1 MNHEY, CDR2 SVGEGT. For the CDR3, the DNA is TGTGCCAGCAGTAGGGAGCTGGGGGGCTACACCTTC. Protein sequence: CASSRELGGYTF.

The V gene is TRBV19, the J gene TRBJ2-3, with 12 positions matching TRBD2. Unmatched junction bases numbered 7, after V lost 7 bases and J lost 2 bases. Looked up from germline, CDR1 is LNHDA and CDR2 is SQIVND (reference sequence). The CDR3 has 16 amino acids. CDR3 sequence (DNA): TGTGCCAGTACCAGACTAGCGGGGGTACCCACAGATACGCAGTATTTT. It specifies CASTRLAGVPTDTQYF. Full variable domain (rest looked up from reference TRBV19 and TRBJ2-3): DGGITQSPKYLFRKEGQNVTLSCEQNLNHDAMYWYRQDPGQGLRLIYYSQIVNDFQKGDIAEGYSVSREKKESFPLTVTSAQKNPTAFYLCASTRLAGVPTDTQYFGPGTRLTVL.